This T cell receptor (beta chain) came from a study of T cell changes during pregnancy in multiple sclerosis (dated by TCRdb to about 2019). Study-level background: Changes in the T cell repertoire over the course of pregnancy were examined in this study in women with multiple sclerosis.

The CDR3 holds 18 amino acids from the cysteine to the phenylalanine. This entry keeps only the CDR3 DNA: 54 bases, framed from base 1. CDR1 KGHSH and CDR2 LQKENI are derived from the germline V gene. Germline trimming: 5 bases from V, 0 bases from J; junction bases outside gene matches: 12. The library was obtained by the immunoSEQ multiplex PCR assay. Entries here come from immuneACCESS through TCRdb and include only in-frame sequences with V and J called. Some clones fail to appear in such tables; in the studies checked, an unresolved V gene covers under half of the shortfall, and the cause of the remainder is unknown. In this sample the table shows more than 10,000 clones, 75% to 90% of which occur a single time. Approximately 13% of the sample goes to the ten largest clones. As for this clone: Its antigen has not been determined. No base-level quality is on record; no much larger clone is a single base apart.

Sample: CD8+ T cells from peripheral blood mononuclear cells, taken after pregnancy. The origin of this receptor is a female donor in good health, enrolled as a control in a pregnancy study. The chain is assembled from TRBV18 and TRBJ2-1; TRBD1 agrees with 8 junctional bases. The CDR3 sequence is CASSSGGFSPSSYNEQFF. The nucleotides are TGTGCCAGCTCATCAGGGGGCTTCTCCCCGAGCTCCTACAATGAGCAGTTCTTC.